This TCR beta chain was sequenced in a study of shared clonotypes between healthy human individuals. The authors split each subset's genomic DNA evenly across several immunoSEQ plates. Profiling relied on immunoSEQ multiplex PCR, and the TCRdb table lists in-frame clones only, not all of them. The table lists some 490,000 clones, roughly 80% of them singletons. This CDR3 region has 14 residues. V lost 4 bases to trimming and J lost 0 bases, with 11 bases between them. The germline V gene has CDR1 SGHRS and CDR2 YFSETQ. The material sequenced was PBMCs. The TCR sequence derives from a woman in her 40s in good health. Some clones in this sample may be carry-over from other donors' samples. The rearrangement joins TRBV5-1 to TRBJ2-7, with D hard to call. In DNA, the CDR3 is TGCGCCAGCAGCCTACTGACGGACTCCTACGAGCAGTACTTC. This codes for CASSLLTDSYEQYF. The whole variable domain, filled in from reference TRBV5-1 and TRBJ2-7, reads KAGVTQTPRYLIKTRGQQVTLSCSPISGHRSVSWYQQTPGQGLQFLFEYFSETQRNKGNFPGRFSGRQFSNSRSEMNVSTLELGDSALYLCASSLLTDSYEQYFGPGTRLTVT.